This T cell receptor beta chain was profiled in a study of shared clonotypes between healthy human individuals. CDR1 and CDR2 (germline): SNHLY, FYNNEI. Deletions cut 6 bases from V and 10 bases from J, with 19 bases between. This CDR3 is built from 15 residues. Points on this clone: Its antigen is unknown.

Recent vaccinations or acute infections were absent in the healthy HIV-negative adult donors. Study-level results: Rarefaction gave evidence that sorted-subset sequencing remained incomplete despite large depth.

Measured with immunoSEQ multiplex PCR; TCRdb has only the in-frame clones, and not every one. Here the sample spans some 2,000,000 clones, over 85% being singletons. Sequenced material: naive CD4+ T cells sorted from blood. Documented subset: CD45RA+ positively selected. The clonotype originates from a man aged 18 to 30 in good health. The genes are TRBV2 and TRBJ1-6; a possible D gene is TRBD1 (6 bases). Written as DNA, the CDR3 is TGTGCCAGCAGATCGGATGTGGGGGCTGGGTCACCCCTCCACTTT. Its protein is CASRSDVGAGSPLHF.